This TCR beta chain was sequenced in a study of human T cells and chemical hapten exposure listed by TCRdb under 2021. Background for the entire study: For sensitization, 2% DPC in acetone was applied to a 2 cm by 2 cm area of upper inner arm skin. Most of the patients in the cohort were female, and the cohort covered alopecia areata with under or over 50% scalp involvement, alopecia totalis and alopecia universalis. This study followed changes in the peripheral blood TCR repertoire in vivo during primary and secondary sensitization of alopecia patients to the hapten diphenylcyclopropenone (DPC). Blood was sampled from patients pre-sensitization (week 0) and at 2, 6 and about 24 weeks after DPC sensitization. The libraries were sequenced as a pool, and the TCR yield per sample differed mostly because of small variations in library volumes within the pool. Patch testing on the upper back used Finn chambers containing 0.01% DPC, with scoring done after 6 days according to International Contact Dermatitis Research Group standards. Around 30 alopecia patients provided blood for TCR sequencing at one to four time points (pre-sensitization, 2, 6 and 24 weeks). Weekly therapeutic DPC doses were additionally applied to the scalp of patients throughout the roughly 22-week study period. Results the study describes overall, beyond this receptor: Patch test score was positively correlated with the number of PT1 expanded TCRs, with significance at thresholds 8, 16 and 32 but not at 4. Alopecia, a presumed autoimmune disease, was present in all patients, so the immune response of the patients might differ from that of healthy individuals. Expanded TCRs formed significantly more large CDR3 similarity clusters than pre-sensitization or healthy control sets, consistent with antigen-driven responses. No change with DPC sensitization was found in the number of TCRs above 1 in 1000 frequency, and no evidence of global repertoire structure alterations was found. Repeated subsampling changed both the strength of the expansion versus patch-test correlation and the threshold at which that correlation became significant.

The germline V end is reduced by 3 bases and the J end by 6 bases; junction bases left unmatched: 8. Per the germline V gene, SGHRS is the CDR1 and YFSETQ is the CDR2. The CDR3 numbers 15 residues from cysteine through phenylalanine. The read is trimmed to its CDR3 DNA, 45 bases read in frame from base 1. Preparation of the library involved RACE. Sequencing was carried out with a NextSeq 500. During library preparation, unique molecular identifiers were attached to individual cDNA molecules so that TCRs could be counted quantitatively and reproducibly. For every blood RNA sample, sequencing covered both the TCR alpha and TCR beta chains. In the authors' own workflow: The median number of TCRs per sample was 90,000 to 100,000, ranging from about 23,224 to 750,000. The Decombinator software suite was used to annotate the V, J and CDR3 of the TCR reads. For PS versus PT1 abundance plots, all samples were subsampled to the same number of TCRs (28,000). TCRs were defined as expanded if absent before sensitization and observed at least eight times at the 2-week time point. TCRdb trimmed public reads at Q25 via fastp, called clones via MiXCR and kept in-frame beta chains. All rows with the same CDR3 protein become a single entry with the most common DNA and genes. It is TCRdb's table, rather than the study itself, that gives the V and J calls and clone size. Across this sample there are around 380,000 distinct CDR3 sequences, with 4.8% seen only once. Under 3% of the sample lies in the top ten.

The intended sense of this specimen's time point label: patch test 1, 2 weeks after DPC sensitization. The treatment or condition label, as the study defines it: therapeutic diphenylcyclopropenone sensitization with weekly scalp DPC. At each patch-test visit, blood was drawn before the patch test was applied. To be eligible, patients had to be aged 18 to 70, diagnosed with alopecia and judged suitable for DPC therapy, while pregnant patients were excluded. Total RNA was extracted from unfractionated whole blood that had been collected in Tempus Blood RNA tubes. A few counts support this clonotype. Its antigen is unknown. No base quality information exists; no much larger clone differs at one position.

This chain is built from TRBV5-1 and TRBJ2-1, and 8 junctional nucleotides match TRBD1. Source: whole blood, taken in connection with sensitization to the hapten diphenylcyclopropenone (DPC). The sequence was obtained from a woman aged 45-65 years with alopecia areata. Some clones in this sample may be carry-over from other donors' samples. The DNA is as follows: TGCGCCAGCAGCTCTCGGACAGGGACCTTCAATGAGCAGTTCTTC. Translated, this is CASSSRTGTFNEQFF.